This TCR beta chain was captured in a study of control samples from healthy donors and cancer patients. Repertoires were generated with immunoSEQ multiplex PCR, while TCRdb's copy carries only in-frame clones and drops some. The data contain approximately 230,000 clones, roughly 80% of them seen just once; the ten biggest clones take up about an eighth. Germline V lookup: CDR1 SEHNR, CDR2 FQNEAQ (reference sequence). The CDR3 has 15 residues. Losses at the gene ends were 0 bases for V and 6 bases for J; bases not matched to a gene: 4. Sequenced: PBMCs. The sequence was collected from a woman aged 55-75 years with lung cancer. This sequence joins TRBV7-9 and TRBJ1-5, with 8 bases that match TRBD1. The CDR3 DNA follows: TGTGCCAGCAGCTTAGCGTCAGGGGGCGGTCAGCCCCAGCATTTT. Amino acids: CASSLASGGGQPQHF. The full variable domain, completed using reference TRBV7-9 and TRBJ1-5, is DTGVSQNPRHKITKRGQNVTFRCDPISEHNRLYWYRQTLGQGPEFLTYFQNEAQLEKSRLLSDRFSAERPKGSFSTLEIQRTEQGDSAMYLCASSLASGGGQPQHFGDGTRLSIL.